This TCR beta chain was sequenced for a study of technical replicates of blood from several donors. The protocol was immunoSEQ multiplex PCR, while the TCRdb copy is restricted to in-frame clones and leaves out a portion. The sample has under 80,000 clones, 90% to 95% seen once. This TCR was recovered from a human donor in good health. The sample taken for sequencing was T cells isolated from PBMCs.

CDR3 sequence (DNA): TGCGCCAGCAGTCAATCGGGCAGGGGAAGGAGCGGCAATCAGCCCCAGCATTTT. Residues: CASSQSGRGRSGNQPQHF. The rearrangement uses TRBV23-1 and TRBJ1-5; D is possibly TRBD1 (6 bases). TRBV23-1 is an ORF for which the function is uncertain. The V end was cut by 0 bases, the J end by 2 bases, with 17 bases between. The CDR3 covers 18 residues.